The 6 T cell receptor beta chains below come from one sample, sequenced in a study of breast tumors, draining lymph nodes, adjacent tissues. TCRdb passed the multiplex PCR reads through MiXCR, listing each CDR3 protein once. The sample contains under 150,000 distinct CDR3 sequences, 20% of which appear only once. Samples came from axillary lymph nodes draining the breast cancer. Sequenced: axillary lymph node tissue. These receptors were collected from a female donor with breast cancer. Some clones in this sample may be carry-over from other donors' samples.

This clonotype was counted between two and nine times. V gene TRBV24-1 combines with J gene TRBJ2-3, with 11 bases matching TRBD2. With V trimmed by 4 bases and J by 2 bases, 4 bases remained unmatched. CDR1 is KGHDR, CDR2 SFDVKD, per germline. The CDR3 spans 16 residues. The CDR3 is CATSDGTSGVTDTQYF. The CDR3 DNA reads as TGTGCCACCAGTGACGGGACTAGCGGAGTCACAGATACGCAGTATTTT.

This clonotype was observed at least ten times. The chain is built from TRBV20-1 and TRBJ1-6; 10 bases fit TRBD1. Trimming cost V 6 bases and J 9 bases; bases outside gene matches: 8. Germline values: CDR1 DFQATT, CDR2 SNEGSKA (reference sequence). This CDR3 is built from 14 residues. The CDR3: CSAAGTGVTSPLHF. The CDR3 DNA reads TGCAGTGCGGCCGGGACAGGGGTGACTTCACCCCTCCACTTT.

This clonotype was recorded many times. The chain joins TRBV7-9 to TRBJ1-4; D uncertain. The CDR3 contains 13 residues. Germline V gene lookup returns CDR1 SEHNR and CDR2 FQNEAQ (reference sequence). The CDR3 reads CAGGGPSNEKLFF. The CDR3 bases are TGTGCTGGAGGCGGGCCGTCTAATGAAAAACTGTTTTTT.

This clonotype was observed a handful of times. This chain joins TRBV28 and TRBJ1-5; tentative D call: TRBD1 (5 bases). The germline V gene has CDR1 MDHEN and CDR2 SYDVKM. This CDR3 contains 16 residues. V lost 4 bases to trimming and J lost 0 bases, with 13 bases between them. The CDR3 nucleotides read TGTGCCAGCAGTTCTAGGCTGGGGGGTAGCAATCAGCCCCAGCATTTT. Translation: CASSSRLGGSNQPQHF.

This clonotype was counted only a few times. This may arise from a read error, as a much more abundant clone is one base away. The rearrangement uses TRBV15 and TRBJ2-7; perhaps TRBD2 as D (5 bases). This CDR3 has 13 amino acids. Germline V gene lookup returns CDR1 LNHNV and CDR2 YYDKDF (reference sequence). This CDR3 is CATSGDRGYEQYF. CDR3 bases: TGTGCCACCAGCGGAGATCGGGGCTACGAGCAGTACTTC.

This clonotype has a handful of counts. In nucleotides, the CDR3 is TGTGCCAGCTCACTCGGGACTAGCGGGAGTGCAGATACGCAGTATTTT. As protein: CASSLGTSGSADTQYF. The J gene is TRBJ2-3, the V gene TRBV18; 14 bases are a match to TRBD2. The J segment lost 4 bases and the V segment lost 4 bases, leaving 4 bases of the junction unmatched. CDR3 length: 16 amino acids. CDR1 and CDR2 (germline): KGHSH, LQKENI.